This is a list of T cell receptor beta chains from one sample in a study of radiotherapy plus CTLA-4 blockade in lung cancer. Sequencing used immunoSEQ multiplex PCR; TCRdb keeps in-frame clones, though not all of them. The sample has roughly 90,000 clones, 60% to 80% seen once; the top ten hold over 11%. This specimen consisted of peripheral blood, obtained from a patient treated with radiotherapy plus ipilimumab. These receptors all come from a human donor with non-small cell lung cancer that progressed on radiotherapy plus ipilimumab. Each CDR3 is given with its conserved first and last residue. The order of the fields is V gene, CDR3 protein.

TRBV30	CAWGKQGGSGNTIYF
TRBV5-1	CASSPQPSNNYGYTF
TRBV19	CASTADTRDTIYF
TRBV27	CASSPLTGTGLNTEAFF
TRBV5-6	CASSLRQSYEQYF
TRBV5-1	CASSLGEVSRSYEQYF
TRBV4-1	CASSLEGGEQFF
TRBV6-5	CASSRRDSEAFF
TRBV18	CASSSTQNTEAFF
TRBV4-3	CASSQDRTMQGGNQPQHF
TRBV5-1	CASTTRATNSPLHF